The 12 T cell receptor beta chains below come from one sample, sequenced in a study of T cell clonotyping in hematopoietic cell transplantation. Generated by immunoSEQ multiplex PCR, the TCRdb table keeps only in-frame clones and is missing some. Among 15,000 to 20,000 clones listed, approximately 80% were seen once. Time point in this sample: recipient sample about 28 days before transplant, after cytoreduction. Sequencing used peripheral blood mononuclear cells, obtained before stem cell transplant. The receptors come from a man aged 55-75 years with acute myeloid leukemia. Some clones in this sample may be carry-over from other donors' samples.

This clone was seen a handful of times. CDR3 sequence: CASSSQVTANTGELFF. The CDR3 DNA sequence: TGCGCCAGCAGCTCGCAGGTTACCGCGAACACCGGGGAGCTGTTTTTT. V is TRBV5-1 and J is TRBJ2-2; the D is unclear. The CDR3 length is 16 residues. In germline, CDR1 is SGHRS, CDR2 YFSETQ. The V end was cut by 3 bases, the J end by 0 bases, with 12 bases between.

This chain joins TRBV19 and TRBJ2-7, with D hard to call. Germline V CDR1 and CDR2: LNHDA, SQIVND (reference sequence). V dropped 5 bases and J dropped 6 bases, with 11 bases sitting between them. This CDR3 is 12 amino acids long. CDR3 in amino acids: CASSASVGEQYF. CDR3 nucleotide sequence: TGTGCCAGTAGTGCCAGTGTAGGCGAGCAGTACTTC.

This chain joins TRBV7-8 and TRBJ1-2, with 7 bases matching TRBD1. Germline CDR1 reads SGHVS; CDR2 reads FQNEAQ. V shed 5 bases and J 0 bases; nucleotides not matched to a gene: 6. The CDR3 is 15 residues long. The CDR3: CASSLTTGTNYGYTF. Written as DNA, the CDR3 is TGTGCCAGCAGCCTAACGACAGGGACTAACTATGGCTACACCTTC.

The chain couples TRBV7-9 to TRBJ1-1; no clear D. The CDR3 is 11 amino acids. Germline CDR1 reads SEHNR; CDR2 reads FQNEAQ (reference sequence). The V end lost 1 base, the J end lost 6 bases, and 3 bases lay between the germline ends. The CDR3, as DNA: TGTGCCAGCAGCTTAGGATCTGAAGCTTTCTTT. It specifies CASSLGSEAFF.

This clone was seen more than once but under ten times. In DNA form, the CDR3 reads TGTGCCTGGAACAGGGCTCGGAATGAGCAGTTCTTC. Residues: CAWNRARNEQFF. The genes are TRBV30 and TRBJ2-1; D might be TRBD1 (6 bases). Between the trimmed V and J ends, which lost 4 bases and 7 bases, there was a span of 11 bases. The CDR3 runs 12 residues. Germline V gene sequence: CDR1 GTSNPN, CDR2 SVGIG (reference sequence).

The chain carries TRBV7-6 and TRBJ2-2, with D perhaps matching TRBD2 (7 bases). The V gene's germline CDR1 is SGHVS and CDR2 FNYEAQ. The V gene lost 5 bases and the J gene lost 4 bases, with 11 bases spanning the gap. CDR3 length equals 14 residues. This CDR3 reads CASSQGGATGELFF. The CDR3 nucleotides read TGTGCCAGCAGCCAAGGGGGGGCCACCGGGGAGCTGTTTTTT.

This clone was counted between two and nine times. The chain recombines TRBV19 with TRBJ1-1; 8 bases line up with TRBD1. V trimming: 4 bases; J trimming: 4 bases; junction bases outside the gene matches: 5. Per germline, CDR1 LNHDA and CDR2 SQIVND (reference sequence). The CDR3 contains 14 residues. This chain's CDR3 is CASSNTGGSTEAFF. The CDR3 bases are TGTGCCAGTAGTAATACAGGGGGGAGCACTGAAGCTTTCTTT.

The chain links TRBV30 to TRBJ1-1; unclear D gene. Germline V gene data show CDR1 as GTSNPN and CDR2 as SVGIG (reference sequence). V gave up 0 bases and J gave up 4 bases, with 12 bases separating them. The CDR3 sequence is 14 residues long. The CDR3 spells CAWSVVFGSTEAFF. Here the CDR3 DNA reads TGTGCCTGGAGTGTGGTTTTTGGGAGCACTGAAGCTTTCTTT. The full variable domain, with the rest looked up from reference TRBV30 and TRBJ1-1, is SQTIHQWPATLVQPVGSPLSLECTVEGTSNPNLYWYRQAAGRGLQLLFYSVGIGQISSEVPQNLSASRPQDRQFILSSKKLLLSDSGFYLCAWSVVFGSTEAFFGQGTRLTVV.

The V gene is TRBV5-6, the J gene TRBJ2-7; D remains unclear. Germline V gene data show CDR1 as SGHDT and CDR2 as YYEEEE. V shed 4 bases and J shed 3 bases, with 20 bases lying between them. The CDR3 covers 16 residues. The CDR3 is CASSPPSQWQNYEQYF. The CDR3 DNA reads TGTGCCAGCAGCCCCCCCTCGCAGTGGCAGAACTACGAGCAGTACTTC.

This clone was observed a few times. J is TRBJ1-6 and V is TRBV6-1; weak D call: TRBD1 (6 bases). The CDR3 runs to 15 residues. CDR1 is MNHNS, CDR2 SASEGT, per germline. The V end lost 6 bases, the J end lost 8 bases, and 17 bases lay between the germline ends. CDR3 nucleotide sequence: TGTGCCAGCAGCCAAAGACAGGCTGGGGATTCACCCCTCCACTTT. Translating gives CASSQRQAGDSPLHF.

CDR3 DNA sequence: TGTGCCAGCAGTTTATCAGTAGGGGATGGTGGCTACACCTTC. Translating gives CASSLSVGDGGYTF. This chain uses TRBV27 with TRBJ1-2; possibly TRBD1 for D (5 bases). Trimming cost V 0 bases and J 7 bases, with 12 bases left between them. Germline V gene lookup returns CDR1 MNHEY and CDR2 SMNVEV (reference sequence). CDR3 length: 14 amino acids.

The gene calls are TRBV7-9 and TRBJ2-5, with TRBD2 identical over 8 bases. Trimming removed 10 bases from V and 4 bases from J; junction bases left unmatched: 8. The CDR3 covers 13 residues. In germline, CDR1 is SEHNR, CDR2 FQNEAQ (reference sequence). This CDR3 is CAIPRGGIETQYF. CDR3 DNA sequence: TGTGCCATCCCCCGCGGGGGGATAGAGACCCAGTACTTC.